The rows below give T cell receptor beta chains drawn from one sample of a study of blood T cell repertoires in COVID-19. The assay was immunoSEQ multiplex PCR, and TCRdb's table has in-frame clones only and misses some. The sample yields about 200,000 clones, around 83% seen once. The specimen sequenced was peripheral blood. Every receptor here comes from a woman aged 70-85 years with COVID-19, enrolled during active disease. Each CDR3 is given with its conserved first and last residue. Fields, in order: D gene, J gene, clone size, V gene, CDR3 protein, CDR3 DNA. D genes are given only for firm matches. The size of a clone is reported for some rows only, either as once, few or many, or as a class for expanded clones.

D: TRBD2; J: TRBJ2-7; size: NA; V: TRBV7-3; CDR3: CASSPEAGGRSEQYF; DNA: TGTGCCAGCAGCCCGGAAGCGGGAGGTCGAAGCGAGCAGTACTTC
D: TRBD2; J: TRBJ2-3; size: NA; V: TRBV7-2; CDR3: CASSLVAGVADTQYF; DNA: TGTGCCAGCAGCTTAGTAGCGGGAGTGGCAGATACGCAGTATTTT
D: NA; J: TRBJ1-5; size: NA; V: TRBV20-1; CDR3: CSASPSWGGAEQPQHF; DNA: TGCAGTGCTAGTCCATCCTGGGGAGGTGCAGAACAGCCCCAGCATTTT
D: TRBD1; J: TRBJ2-3; size: NA; V: TRBV6-2/TRBV6-3; CDR3: CASSYSARGFSDTQYF; DNA: TGTGCCAGCAGTTATTCGGCCAGGGGGTTCTCAGATACGCAGTATTTT
D: NA; J: TRBJ1-1; size: NA; V: TRBV6-1; CDR3: CASSEIWGGTKNTEAFF; DNA: TGTGCCAGCAGTGAAATCTGGGGGGGGACTAAGAACACTGAAGCTTTCTTT
D: NA; J: TRBJ2-7; size: NA; V: TRBV27; CDR3: CASSLQGSSYEQYF; DNA: TGTGCCAGCAGTCTTCAGGGGAGCTCCTACGAGCAGTACTTC
D: TRBD1; J: TRBJ1-2; size: NA; V: TRBV5-1; CDR3: CASSLEGALGGYTF; DNA: TGCGCCAGCAGCTTGGAGGGGGCGCTGGGCGGCTACACCTTC
D: NA; J: TRBJ2-1; size: NA; V: TRBV28; CDR3: CASSYVRLGGSYNEQFF; DNA: TGTGCCAGCAGTTATGTGAGGCTAGGGGGTTCCTACAATGAGCAGTTCTTC
D: TRBD1; J: TRBJ1-2; size: NA; V: TRBV30; CDR3: CAWSETGTGRLYGYTF; DNA: TGTGCCTGGAGCGAAACCGGGACAGGGCGGCTCTATGGCTACACCTTC
D: TRBD1; J: TRBJ2-1; size: NA; V: TRBV2; CDR3: CASKGDRVDEQFF; DNA: TGTGCCAGCAAAGGGGACAGGGTGGATGAGCAGTTCTTC
D: TRBD2; J: TRBJ2-1; size: NA; V: TRBV24-1; CDR3: CATSDGTSGGSYNEQFF; DNA: TGTGCCACCAGCGACGGGACTAGCGGGGGTTCCTACAATGAGCAGTTCTTC
D: TRBD2; J: TRBJ2-3; size: NA; V: TRBV5-1; CDR3: CASSLVSGRIADTQYF; DNA: TGCGCCAGCAGCTTGGTCAGCGGGAGGATCGCAGATACGCAGTATTTT
D: NA; J: TRBJ1-1; size: NA; V: TRBV5-1; CDR3: CASSELGGYTEAFF; DNA: TGCGCCAGCAGCGAACTGGGGGGTTACACTGAAGCTTTCTTT
D: NA; J: TRBJ1-6; size: NA; V: TRBV11-2; CDR3: CASTRGSYNSPLHF; DNA: TGTGCCAGCACCCGAGGCTCCTATAATTCACCCCTCCACTTT
D: TRBD1; J: TRBJ1-1; size: NA; V: TRBV28; CDR3: CASTSWTGRTEAFF; DNA: TGTGCCAGCACCTCGTGGACAGGACGGACTGAAGCTTTCTTT
D: NA; J: TRBJ2-7; size: NA; V: TRBV3-1/TRBV3-2; CDR3: CASSQYGYEQYF; DNA: TGTGCCAGCAGCCAGTACGGTTACGAGCAGTACTTC
D: TRBD2; J: TRBJ2-2; size: NA; V: TRBV28; CDR3: CASSLGTSGRAGELFF; DNA: TGTGCCAGCAGCCTCGGGACTAGCGGGAGGGCCGGGGAGCTGTTTTTT
D: NA; J: TRBJ1-3; size: NA; V: TRBV5-1; CDR3: CASSSPSSGNTIYF; DNA: TGCGCCAGCAGCTCCCCGTCCTCTGGAAACACCATATATTTT
D: TRBD2; J: TRBJ2-7; size: once; V: TRBV3-1/TRBV3-2; CDR3: CASSQDPRGSGVTYEQYF; DNA: TGTGCCAGCAGCCAAGATCCCCGAGGTAGCGGGGTAACCTACGAGCAGTACTTC
D: NA; J: TRBJ2-5; size: NA; V: TRBV30; CDR3: CAWSSPGDQETQYF; DNA: TGTGCCTGGAGTTCCCCCGGAGACCAAGAGACCCAGTACTTC
D: NA; J: TRBJ2-5; size: NA; V: TRBV2; CDR3: CASSAGMGQETQYF; DNA: TGTGCCAGCAGCGCCGGGATGGGTCAAGAGACCCAGTACTTC
D: TRBD2; J: TRBJ2-3; size: NA; V: TRBV7-8; CDR3: CASSLGDVWRLAGTDTQYF; DNA: TGTGCCAGCAGCTTAGGGGACGTCTGGAGACTAGCGGGCACAGATACGCAGTATTTT
D: NA; J: TRBJ1-2; size: NA; V: TRBV28; CDR3: CASSLGGVPGYTF; DNA: TGTGCCAGCAGTTTGGGAGGAGTTCCTGGCTACACCTTC
D: NA; J: TRBJ1-6; size: NA; V: TRBV19; CDR3: CASRNLTGNSPLHF; DNA: TGTGCCAGTAGGAACTTAACAGGAAATTCACCCCTCCACTTT
D: NA; J: TRBJ2-7; size: NA; V: TRBV7-6; CDR3: CASSLDRVIGEQYF; DNA: TGTGCCAGCAGCTTAGACAGGGTAATTGGTGAGCAGTACTTC
D: NA; J: TRBJ1-1; size: NA; V: TRBV18; CDR3: CASSPQGHNEAFF; DNA: TGTGCCAGCTCACCACAAGGACACAACGAAGCTTTCTTT